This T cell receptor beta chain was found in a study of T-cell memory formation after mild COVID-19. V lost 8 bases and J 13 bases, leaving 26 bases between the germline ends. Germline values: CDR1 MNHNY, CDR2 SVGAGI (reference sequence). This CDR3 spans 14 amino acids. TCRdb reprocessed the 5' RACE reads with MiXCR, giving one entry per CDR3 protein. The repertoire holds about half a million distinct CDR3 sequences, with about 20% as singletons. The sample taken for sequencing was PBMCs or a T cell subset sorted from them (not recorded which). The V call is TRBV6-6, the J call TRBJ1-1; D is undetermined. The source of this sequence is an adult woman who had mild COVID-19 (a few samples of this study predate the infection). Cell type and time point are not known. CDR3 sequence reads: CASQLQANPLQRFF. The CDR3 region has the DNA TGTGCCAGCCAGCTTCAGGCAAACCCGTTACAGCGTTTCTTT.